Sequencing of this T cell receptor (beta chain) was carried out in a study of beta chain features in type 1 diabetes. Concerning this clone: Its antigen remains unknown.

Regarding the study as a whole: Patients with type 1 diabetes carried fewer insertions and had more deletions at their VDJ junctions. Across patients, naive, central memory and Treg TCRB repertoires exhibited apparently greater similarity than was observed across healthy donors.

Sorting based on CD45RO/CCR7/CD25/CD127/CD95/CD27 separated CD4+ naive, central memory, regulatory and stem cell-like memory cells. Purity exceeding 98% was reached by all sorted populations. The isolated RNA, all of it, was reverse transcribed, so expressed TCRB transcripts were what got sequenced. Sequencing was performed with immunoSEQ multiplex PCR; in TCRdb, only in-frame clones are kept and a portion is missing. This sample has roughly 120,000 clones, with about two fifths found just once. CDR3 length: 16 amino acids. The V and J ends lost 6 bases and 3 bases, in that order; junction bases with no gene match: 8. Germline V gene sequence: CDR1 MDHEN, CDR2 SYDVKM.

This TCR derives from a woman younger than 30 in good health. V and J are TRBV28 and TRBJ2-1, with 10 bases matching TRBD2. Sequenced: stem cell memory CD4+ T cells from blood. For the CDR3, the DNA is TGTGCCAGCAGGTTCATAGCGGGAGGTAGCTACAATGAGCAGTTCTTC. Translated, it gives CASRFIAGGSYNEQFF.